The TCR beta chain under discussion was sequenced for a study of Graves' ophthalmopathy and Graves' hyperthyroidism. Ophthalmopathy-affected donors exhibited moderate-to-severe activity, CAS ≥3, NOSPECS ≥4, and duration under 3 months. Clinicians diagnosed using symptoms, serum thyroxine, TRAb, thyroid ultrasound and orbital computed tomography. The study, taken as a whole, reports: In blood, most expanded thyroid clonotypes above 0.001 frequency were also detected.

This clonotype was seen at least ten times. The antigen is undetermined. From RNA, the CDR3 regions of TCR beta chains were amplified and sequenced. The authors performed first-round RT-PCR with HTBI primers and then a second-round multiplex PCR. Each CDR3 protein is one row after TCRdb ran MiXCR on the multiplex PCR reads. In the table there are roughly 400,000 distinct CDR3 sequences, around 18% of which are singletons. Sequencing input: peripheral blood. The receptor was isolated from a woman aged 18-29 years with Graves' ophthalmopathy.

For the CDR3, the DNA is TGTGCCAGCAGCTTAGTCAGCTCTGGAAACACCATATATTTT. It is translated as CASSLVSSGNTIYF. V and J are TRBV7-2 and TRBJ1-3; D uncertain. The CDR3 covers 14 residues. The germline gives CDR1 SGHTA, CDR2 FQGNSA. Trimming left V 1 base short and J 0 bases short, with 4 bases between. The full variable domain, with the rest looked up from reference TRBV7-2 and TRBJ1-3, is GAGVSQSPSNKVTEKGKDVELRCDPISGHTALYWYRQSLGQGLEFLIYFQGNSAPDKSGLPSDRFSAERTGGSVSTLTIQRTQQEDSAVYLCASSLVSSGNTIYFGEGSWLTVV.